The source of this T cell receptor (beta chain) is a study of T-cell memory formation after mild COVID-19. Overall study: Across donors, TCR clusters were largely donor specific.

CDR1 and CDR2 (germline): SGHTA, FQGNSA. The V end was cut by 6 bases, the J end by 3 bases, with 15 bases between. CDR3 length: 15 amino acids. TCR alpha and TCR beta cDNA libraries carrying sample barcodes and UMIs were produced by 5'RACE using constant-segment primers. One entry per CDR3 protein, called by TCRdb with MiXCR from the 5' RACE reads. The sample shows some 280,000 distinct CDR3 sequences, 15% to 20% of them seen only once. The V and J genes are TRBV7-2 and TRBJ2-1, with a possible D match to TRBD2 (6 bases). This clonotype originated in a man aged 18 to 30 who had mild COVID-19 (a few samples of this study predate the infection). Cell type and time point are not known. Sequenced material: PBMCs or a T cell subset sorted from them (not recorded which). The DNA of the CDR3 is TGTGCCAGCAGTTTGGGACTCGCGATCTACAATGAGCAGTTCTTC. This translates into CASSLGLAIYNEQFF.